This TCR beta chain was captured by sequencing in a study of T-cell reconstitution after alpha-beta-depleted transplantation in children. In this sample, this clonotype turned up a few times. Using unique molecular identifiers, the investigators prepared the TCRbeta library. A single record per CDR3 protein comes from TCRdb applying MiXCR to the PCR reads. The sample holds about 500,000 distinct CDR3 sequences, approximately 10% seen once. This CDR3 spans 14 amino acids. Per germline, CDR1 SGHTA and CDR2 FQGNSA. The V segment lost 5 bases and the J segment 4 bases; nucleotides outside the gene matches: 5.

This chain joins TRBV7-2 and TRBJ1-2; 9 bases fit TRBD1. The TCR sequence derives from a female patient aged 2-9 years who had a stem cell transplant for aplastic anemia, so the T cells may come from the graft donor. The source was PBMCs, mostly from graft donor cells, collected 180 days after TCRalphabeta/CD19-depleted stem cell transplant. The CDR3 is CASSRTGGGYGYTF. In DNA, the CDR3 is TGTGCCAGCAGCCGTACAGGGGGCGGCTATGGCTACACCTTC.